This TCR beta chain was identified in a study of T cells after yellow fever vaccination. This clonotype was counted a few times. What it recognizes is unknown. Study-level findings and limits: The secondary response peaked faster, at day 5 versus 15, but was weaker. A large majority of primary-vaccination clones showed up again after the booster (about 96% CD4, 85% to 90% CD8).

CDR3 length: 14 residues. In germline, CDR1 is LGHNA, CDR2 YSLEER. V lost 3 bases and J lost 4; bases outside the gene matches: 2. TCRdb re-analysed the 5' RACE reads in MiXCR, keeping a single row per CDR3 protein. The sample has some 560,000 distinct CDR3 sequences, about 15% seen once. This TCR was sampled from a man younger than 35 who received the YFV17D yellow fever vaccine. The chain links TRBV4-3 to TRBJ2-1; 8 bases match TRBD1. The starting material was PBMCs, obtained 4 to 5 days after the first yellow fever vaccination. CDR3 loop: CASSQDRVYNEQFF. The CDR3 DNA is TGCGCCAGCAGCCAGGACAGGGTTTACAATGAGCAGTTCTTC.